The clone carrying this TCR beta chain was found a few times. MiXCR, applied by TCRdb to the RT-PCR reads, yields one record per CDR3 protein. The sample shows more than 550,000 distinct CDR3 sequences, about 14% of them seen only once. The CDR3 length is 13 residues. In germline, CDR1 is GTSNPN, CDR2 SVGIG (reference sequence). J lost 9 bases, V lost 6 bases, and 7 bases had no gene match. The sample consisted of memory CD4+ T cells from blood. This rearrangement joins TRBV30 to TRBJ2-1; 11 positions match TRBD2. The clonotype was recovered from a female donor in good health, serving as a healthy control. The chain's CDR3 is CACYSGRAAEQFF. The CDR3 DNA follows: TGTGCCTGTTATAGCGGGAGGGCCGCTGAGCAGTTCTTC.